This T cell receptor beta chain was sequenced for a study of T cell repertoires in cytomegalovirus infection. Looking at the study overall: CMV infection plus the matching HLA type was flagged by public TCR beta signatures. Study-wide results and caveats: Based on cumulative public TCR beta family frequency, carriers of CMV plus the relevant HLA were identified.

With regard to this clonotype: Its antigen is unknown.

TCRdb ran MiXCR on the reads and lists one entry per CDR3 protein. Among 680,000 or so distinct CDR3 sequences, less than 40% were seen once, and the ten largest hold around 3%. The germline gives CDR1 SGHRS, CDR2 YFSETQ. The CDR3 covers 16 residues. Trimming cost V 0 bases and J 4 bases, with 16 bases left between them. The rearrangement joins TRBV5-1 to TRBJ1-1, with D hard to call. The TCR originated in a human donor in good health (CMV status not recorded). Some clones in this sample may be carry-over from other donors' samples. The sequencing sample was made of PBMCs. The DNA of the CDR3 is TGCGCCAGCAGCTTGGGGGGAGGGTTTAGTGGCACTGAAGCTTTCTTT. Amino acid sequence: CASSLGGGFSGTEAFF.